Listed below are T cell receptor beta chains from one sample, sequenced in a study of T cells in Graves' hyperthyroidism and ophthalmopathy. MiXCR, run by TCRdb on the multiplex PCR reads, gives a single entry per CDR3 protein. The data contain around 430,000 distinct CDR3 sequences, about 15% of them singletons. Material: blood. The source is a woman younger than 45 with Graves' hyperthyroidism. Both conserved end residues are part of each CDR3. D genes are given only for firm matches. Clone size is not always given. Where it is, it says once, few, many or a class for expanded clones.

D: .
V: TRBV6-1
size: many
J: TRBJ2-2
DNA: TGTGCCAGCAGACCGGGACCTAGCACCGGGGAGCTGTTTTTT
CDR3: CASRPGPSTGELFF

D: .
V: TRBV11-3
size: many
J: TRBJ1-1
DNA: TGTGCCAGCAGCTTAGCCCCAAGAGGGTACACTGAAGCTTTCTTT
CDR3: CASSLAPRGYTEAFF

D: TRBD2
V: TRBV25-1
size: .
J: TRBJ2-3
DNA: TGTGCCAGCACGGAGGCGGGAGGGCCGGGAGATACGCAGTATTTT
CDR3: CASTEAGGPGDTQYF

D: .
V: TRBV7-9
size: few
J: TRBJ1-3
DNA: TGTGCCAGCAGCCCGGGGTACTCTGGAAACACCATATATTTT
CDR3: CASSPGYSGNTIYF

D: .
V: TRBV29-1
size: .
J: TRBJ2-5
DNA: TGCAGCGTCCAATGGACGGACCAAGAGACCCAGTACTTC
CDR3: CSVQWTDQETQYF

D: TRBD2
V: TRBV11-2
size: many
J: TRBJ2-7
DNA: TGTGCCAGCAGCCCACCACCCTCGGGACTAGCGGGAGGGTCCTACGAGCAGTACTTC
CDR3: CASSPPPSGLAGGSYEQYF

D: .
V: TRBV3-1
size: .
J: TRBJ1-3
DNA: TGTGCCAGCAGCCTCGTAACTGGAAGGGGGTCTGGAAACACCATATATTTT
CDR3: CASSLVTGRGSGNTIYF

D: .
V: TRBV27
size: many
J: TRBJ2-7
DNA: TGTGCCAGCACCCCGAGGAGTAGGGGCGAGCAGTACTTC
CDR3: CASTPRSRGEQYF

D: TRBD2
V: TRBV5-4
size: .
J: TRBJ2-3
DNA: TGTGCCAGCAGCTTGGACGTCTTTAGCGGGAGGGAAACAGATACGCAGTATTTT
CDR3: CASSLDVFSGRETDTQYF

D: TRBD1
V: TRBV5-1
size: .
J: TRBJ2-5
DNA: TGCGCCAGCAGCGGACAGGGAACCCAGGGAGAGACCCAGTACTTC
CDR3: CASSGQGTQGETQYF

D: .
V: TRBV5-1
size: many
J: TRBJ2-7
DNA: TGCGCCAGCAGCTTTGTTAGCGGCTACGAGCAGTACTTC
CDR3: CASSFVSGYEQYF

D: TRBD2
V: TRBV5-1
size: once
J: TRBJ2-3
DNA: TGCGCCAGCAGATCGGATATAGCGGGAGCGGATACGCAGTATTTT
CDR3: CASRSDIAGADTQYF

D: TRBD2
V: TRBV11-3
size: many
J: TRBJ2-1
DNA: TGTGCCAGCAGCCCGACGGCGTCTGGGGTAGCGGGATTTAATGAGCAGTTCTTC
CDR3: CASSPTASGVAGFNEQFF

D: TRBD1
V: TRBV28
size: .
J: TRBJ2-5
DNA: TGTGCCAGCAGTTTTAGTTGGGGGACAGGGAAACAAGAGACCCAGTACTTC
CDR3: CASSFSWGTGKQETQYF

D: .
V: TRBV5-4
size: .
J: TRBJ2-5
DNA: TGTGCCAGCAGCTTGGGGGCCAGTATGAGCCCCGAGACCCAGTACTTC
CDR3: CASSLGASMSPETQYF

D: TRBD1
V: TRBV11-2
size: few
J: TRBJ2-2
DNA: TGTGCCAGCAACCTAGGGGGCGGCACCGGGGAGCTGTTTTTT
CDR3: CASNLGGGTGELFF

D: TRBD1
V: TRBV28
size: many
J: TRBJ1-5
DNA: TGTGCCAGCATCCCGGACAGGCTTAATCAGCCCCAGCATTTT
CDR3: CASIPDRLNQPQHF

D: .
V: TRBV2
size: many
J: TRBJ1-5
DNA: TGTGCCAGCAGTAAAGACCAAAATCAGCCCCAGCATTTT
CDR3: CASSKDQNQPQHF

D: TRBD1
V: TRBV30
size: .
J: TRBJ2-1
DNA: TGTGCCTGGAGAGTTACAGGGGGTTTTGGGAATGAGCAGTTCTTC
CDR3: CAWRVTGGFGNEQFF

D: .
V: TRBV11-1
size: many
J: TRBJ2-7
DNA: TGTGCCAGCAGCTTTTTTTACGGGAGTGTCAGCTACGAGCAGTACTTC
CDR3: CASSFFYGSVSYEQYF

D: .
V: TRBV4-1
size: .
J: TRBJ2-1
DNA: TGCGCCAGCAGCCAAGATGGAACCCACAATGAGCAGTTCTTC
CDR3: CASSQDGTHNEQFF

D: .
V: TRBV6-2/TRBV6-3
size: .
J: TRBJ2-1
DNA: TGTGCCAGCAGTTTAGGGGGAGGGACAGCCCGCTCCTACAATGAGCAGTTCTTC
CDR3: CASSLGGGTARSYNEQFF

D: .
V: TRBV9
size: few
J: TRBJ2-3
DNA: TGTGCCAGCAGTAATCTAATGGGTGCGGCAGATACGCAGTATTTT
CDR3: CASSNLMGAADTQYF

D: .
V: TRBV5-1
size: once
J: TRBJ2-3
DNA: TGCGCCAGCAGCTTGGGGGGCCCCGCAGATACGCAGTATTTT
CDR3: CASSLGGPADTQYF

D: .
V: TRBV6-1
size: .
J: TRBJ2-1
DNA: TGTGCCAGCACATCGGGGACCTCCGGGGAGTTCTTC
CDR3: CASTSGTSGEFF

D: .
V: TRBV18
size: many
J: TRBJ1-1
DNA: TGTGCCAGCTCACCACACCGGACAGCCGACACTGAAGCTTTCTTT
CDR3: CASSPHRTADTEAFF

D: .
V: TRBV20-1
size: few
J: TRBJ2-7
DNA: TGCAGTGCTAGAGATGTTAGGGCAGGCAGGGGTTACGAGCAGTACTTC
CDR3: CSARDVRAGRGYEQYF

D: TRBD2
V: TRBV5-1
size: many
J: TRBJ2-1
DNA: TGCGCCAGCAGCTTGGATGGCGGGGGGGTATATGAGCAGTTCTTC
CDR3: CASSLDGGGVYEQFF